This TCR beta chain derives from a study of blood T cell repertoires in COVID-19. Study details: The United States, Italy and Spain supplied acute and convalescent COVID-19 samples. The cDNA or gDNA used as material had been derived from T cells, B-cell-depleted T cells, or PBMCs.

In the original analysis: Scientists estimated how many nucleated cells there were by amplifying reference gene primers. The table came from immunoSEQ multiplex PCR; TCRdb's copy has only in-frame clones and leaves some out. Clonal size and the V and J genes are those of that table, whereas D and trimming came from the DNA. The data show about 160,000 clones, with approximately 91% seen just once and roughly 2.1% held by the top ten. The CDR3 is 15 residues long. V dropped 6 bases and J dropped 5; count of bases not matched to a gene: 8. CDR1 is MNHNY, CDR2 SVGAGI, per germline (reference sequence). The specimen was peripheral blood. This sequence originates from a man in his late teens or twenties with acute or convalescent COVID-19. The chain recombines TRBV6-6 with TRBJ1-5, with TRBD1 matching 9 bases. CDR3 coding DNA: TGTGCCAGCAGACCGACCGGGACAGGGTATCAGCCCCAGCATTTT. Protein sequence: CASRPTGTGYQPQHF.